The subject of this entry is one T cell receptor (beta chain). Its target is unknown. Germline values: CDR1 SGHNT, CDR2 YYREEE (reference sequence). CDR3 length equals 12 residues. V shed 5 bases and J 13 bases; nucleotides not matched to a gene: 9. The sample comes from a study of resident and recirculating memory T cells in vitiligo. Regarding the study as a whole: Clonality differed among vitiligo lesions, with no unique dominant clone.

The repertoire was sequenced with immunoSEQ multiplex PCR; TCRdb's copy has only in-frame clones and lacks some. The table has more than 35,000 clones, nearly 95% seen once; the top ten hold roughly 4.3%. The receptor was isolated from a male donor with vitiligo. The chain links TRBV5-4 to TRBJ2-1; 7 nucleotides match TRBD2. What was sequenced was blood. This CDR3 reads CASSHWREKQFF. The CDR3 DNA follows: TGTGCCAGCAGTCATTGGCGGGAGAAACAGTTCTTC. Filled out from reference TRBV5-4 and TRBJ2-1, the complete variable domain reads ETGVTQSPTHLIKTRGQQVTLRCSSQSGHNTVSWYQQALGQGPQFIFQYYREEENGRGNFPPRFSGLQFPNYSSELNVNALELDDSALYLCASSHWREKQFFGPGTRLTVL.